What follows are 11 T cell receptor beta chains derived from one specimen sequenced in a study of blood T cell repertoires in COVID-19. Clones were read by immunoSEQ multiplex PCR, and TCRdb kept only the in-frame ones, dropping some. This sample carries some 410,000 clones, approximately 88% of them seen once, and the ten largest clones take around 0.95%. The specimen sequenced was PBMCs or T cells enriched from blood (not recorded which). All receptors derive from a woman aged 25 to 39 with acute COVID-19.

The chain joins TRBV28 to TRBJ2-2; weak D call: TRBD1 (6 bases). This CDR3 region has 16 residues. Germline CDR1 reads MDHEN; CDR2 reads SYDVKM. V lost 3 bases and J 7 bases, leaving 18 bases between the germline ends. The CDR3 bases are TGTGCCAGCAGTTTGTTTCGGACAGTGAGAGGCGGGGAGCTGTTTTTT. Amino acids: CASSLFRTVRGGELFF. The complete variable domain, with remaining parts taken from reference TRBV28 and TRBJ2-2, reads DVKVTQSSRYLVKRTGEKVFLECVQDMDHENMFWYRQDPGLGLRLIYFSYDVKMKEKGDIPEGYSVSREKKERFSLILESASTNQTSMYLCASSLFRTVRGGELFFGEGSRLTVL.

This chain joins TRBV12-5 and TRBJ2-3; TRBD2 is a possible D gene (6 bases). Deletions cut 6 bases from V and 6 bases from J, with 13 bases between. CDR3 length equals 13 residues. CDR1 is LGHNT, CDR2 FRNRAP, per germline. In DNA, the CDR3 is TGTGCTAGTGGGGGGACTTCCCCCGATACGCAGTATTTT. Its protein product is CASGGTSPDTQYF.

The V gene is TRBV7-8, the J gene TRBJ2-2; 7 positions match TRBD1. The CDR3 runs 16 residues. The germline gives CDR1 SGHVS, CDR2 FQNEAQ. V was clipped by 2 bases and J by 3 bases; unmatched bases: 6. CDR3 nucleotides: TGTGCCAGCAGCTTAACCAGGGGGAAAGACACCGGGGAGCTGTTTTTT. It is translated as CASSLTRGKDTGELFF.

V is TRBV6-1 and J is TRBJ1-5, with 7 nucleotides matching TRBD1. This CDR3 contains 16 residues. Germline V gene lookup returns CDR1 MNHNS and CDR2 SASEGT. Trimming cost V 2 bases and J 2 bases; bases outside gene matches: 6. The CDR3 is CASSERTGWGNQPQHF. For the CDR3, the DNA is TGTGCCAGCAGTGAAAGGACAGGTTGGGGCAATCAGCCCCAGCATTTT.

This clone was observed a single time. The chain couples TRBV6-5 to TRBJ2-7; 7 nucleotides agree with TRBD2. J gave up 2 bases and V 2 bases, and 6 bases lay outside the gene matches. There are 15 residues in the CDR3. Germline lookup yields CDR1 MNHEY and CDR2 SVGAGI. The CDR3 spells CASSYILGLTYEQYF. DNA for the CDR3: TGTGCCAGCAGTTACATACTGGGACTAACCTACGAGCAGTACTTC.

The V gene is TRBV6-2 or TRBV6-3, the J gene TRBJ2-1; 7 bases match TRBD1. Trimming took 1 base from V and 4 from J; bases not matched to a gene: 4. This CDR3 is 15 amino acids long. Germline CDR1 and CDR2: MNHEY and SVGEGT. The CDR3 coding sequence is TGTGCCAGCAGTTACTTGGGACAGAGTTACAATGAGCAGTTCTTC. Its protein is CASSYLGQSYNEQFF.

The chain uses TRBV5-1 and TRBJ2-3; no firm D call. The germline V gene encodes CDR1 SGHRS and CDR2 YFSETQ. This CDR3 comprises 16 residues. Trimming took off 1 base at V and 3 bases at J, with 15 bases between the two ends. CDR3 residues: CASSLTYRSRTDTQYF. The CDR3 DNA follows: TGCGCCAGCAGCTTGACTTACCGATCCCGGACAGATACGCAGTATTTT.

The chain is built from TRBV19 and TRBJ1-4; 9 nucleotides agree with TRBD1. The CDR3 sequence is 19 residues long. The germline gives CDR1 LNHDA, CDR2 SQIVND (reference sequence). J lost 8 bases, V lost 4 bases, and 20 bases had no gene match. In nucleotides, the CDR3 is TGTGCCAGTAGTACCAGACTGGGACAGGGAGCCCCTTGGGCCGAAAAACTGTTTTTT. Its protein is CASSTRLGQGAPWAEKLFF.

As regards this clone: Other DNA sequences in this sample translate to the same CDR3. The chain joins TRBV6-2 or TRBV6-3 to TRBJ1-2; D perhaps matches TRBD1 (5 bases). Deletions cut 2 bases from V and 4 bases from J, with 8 bases between. Germline CDR1 is MNHEY and CDR2 is SVGEGT. The CDR3 has 13 amino acids. In nucleotides, the CDR3 is TGTGCCAGCAGTTACGGGGCGGTCTATGGCTACACCTTC. As protein: CASSYGAVYGYTF.

The J gene is TRBJ2-1, the V gene TRBV7-2; TRBD2 matches 9 bases. The V gene end was trimmed by 8 bases and the J gene end by 8 bases; junction bases not matched to a gene: 7. The length of the CDR3 is 13 residues. CDR1 SGHTA and CDR2 FQGNSA come from the germline V gene. In DNA form, the CDR3 reads TGTGCCAGCGTAGCGGGGGTCGTCGATGAGCAGTTCTTC. Protein: CASVAGVVDEQFF.

This chain joins TRBV9 and TRBJ1-2; 7 bases are shared with TRBD1. V was clipped by 0 bases and J by 6 bases; unmatched bases: 5. The CDR3 has 14 residues. Germline V CDR1 and CDR2: SGDLS, YYNGEE. CDR3 in DNA: TGTGCCAGCAGCGTAGCTCGCAGGGGGGATGGCTACACCTTC. Protein product: CASSVARRGDGYTF. Using reference TRBV9 and TRBJ1-2 for the parts outside the CDR3, the full variable domain is DSGVTQTPKHLITATGQRVTLRCSPRSGDLSVYWYQQSLDQGLQFLIQYYNGEERAKGNILERFSAQQFPDLHSELNLSSLELGDSALYFCASSVARRGDGYTFGSGTRLTVV.